This T cell receptor (beta chain) stems from a study of T cell changes during pregnancy in multiple sclerosis. Here immunoSEQ multiplex PCR was the method, and the copy in TCRdb shows in-frame clones only, minus some. The sample has over 85,000 clones, just over 90% seen once. The receptor comes from a female donor in good health, enrolled as a control in a pregnancy study. The source was peripheral blood, collected in the second trimester of pregnancy.

The CDR3 is CASSSGAIIYGYTF. The CDR3 coding sequence is TGTGCCAGCAGTTCAGGGGCCATAATCTATGGCTACACCTTC. V and J are TRBV28 and TRBJ1-2, with D possibly matching TRBD1 (6 bases). Germline V lookup: CDR1 MDHEN, CDR2 SYDVKM. V was cut by 4 bases and J by 4 bases, with 13 bases left in between. The CDR3 contains 14 residues.